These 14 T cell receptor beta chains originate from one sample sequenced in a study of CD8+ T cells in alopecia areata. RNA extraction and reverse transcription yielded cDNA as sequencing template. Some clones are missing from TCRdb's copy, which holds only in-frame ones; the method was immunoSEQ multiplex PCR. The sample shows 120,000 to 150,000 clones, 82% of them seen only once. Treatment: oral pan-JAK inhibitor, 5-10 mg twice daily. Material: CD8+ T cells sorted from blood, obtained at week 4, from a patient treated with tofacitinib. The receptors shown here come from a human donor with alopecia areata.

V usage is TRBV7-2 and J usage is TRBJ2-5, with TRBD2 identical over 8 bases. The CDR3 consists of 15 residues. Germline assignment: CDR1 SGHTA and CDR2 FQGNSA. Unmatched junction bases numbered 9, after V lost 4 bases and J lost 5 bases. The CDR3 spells CASSSPGTRQETQYF. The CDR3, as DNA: TGTGCCAGCAGCTCCCCCGGGACTAGACAGGAGACCCAGTACTTC.

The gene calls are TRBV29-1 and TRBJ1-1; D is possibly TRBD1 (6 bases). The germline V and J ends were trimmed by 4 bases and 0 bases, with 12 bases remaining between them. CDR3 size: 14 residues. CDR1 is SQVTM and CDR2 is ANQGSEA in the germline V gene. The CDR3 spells CSVVYGQLNTEAFF. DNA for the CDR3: TGCAGCGTTGTCTACGGACAGCTGAACACTGAAGCTTTCTTT.

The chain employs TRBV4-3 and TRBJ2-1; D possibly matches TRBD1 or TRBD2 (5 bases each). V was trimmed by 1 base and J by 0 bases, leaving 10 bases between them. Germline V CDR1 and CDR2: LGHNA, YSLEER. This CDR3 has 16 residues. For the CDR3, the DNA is TGCGCCAGCAGCCAAGTTGGGACGTCCTCCTACAATGAGCAGTTCTTC. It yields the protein CASSQVGTSSYNEQFF.

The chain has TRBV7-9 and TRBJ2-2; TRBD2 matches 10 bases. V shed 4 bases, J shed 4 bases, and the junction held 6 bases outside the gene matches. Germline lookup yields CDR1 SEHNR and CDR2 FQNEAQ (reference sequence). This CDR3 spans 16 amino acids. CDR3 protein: CASSSYRTSGTGELFF. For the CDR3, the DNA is TGTGCCAGCAGCTCTTATAGGACTAGCGGCACCGGGGAGCTGTTTTTT.

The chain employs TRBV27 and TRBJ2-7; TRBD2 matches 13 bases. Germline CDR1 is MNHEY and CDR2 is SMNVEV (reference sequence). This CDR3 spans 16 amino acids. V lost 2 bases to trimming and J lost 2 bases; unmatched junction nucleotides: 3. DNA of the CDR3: TGTGCCAGCAGTTTAACCGGACTAGCGGGGGCCTACGAGCAGTACTTC. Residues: CASSLTGLAGAYEQYF.

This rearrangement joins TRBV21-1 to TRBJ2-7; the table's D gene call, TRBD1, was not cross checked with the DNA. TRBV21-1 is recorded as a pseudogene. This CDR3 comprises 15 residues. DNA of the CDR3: TGTGCCAGCAGCCACCGTTTTCAGGGCGCTTACGAGCAGTACTTC. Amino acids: CASSHRFQGAYEQYF.

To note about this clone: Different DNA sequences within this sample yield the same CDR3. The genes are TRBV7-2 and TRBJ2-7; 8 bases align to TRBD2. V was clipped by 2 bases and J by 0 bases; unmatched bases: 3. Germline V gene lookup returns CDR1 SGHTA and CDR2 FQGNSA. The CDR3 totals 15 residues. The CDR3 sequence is CASSLLAGGSYEQYF. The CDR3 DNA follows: TGTGCCAGCAGCTTACTTGCGGGGGGCTCCTACGAGCAGTACTTC.

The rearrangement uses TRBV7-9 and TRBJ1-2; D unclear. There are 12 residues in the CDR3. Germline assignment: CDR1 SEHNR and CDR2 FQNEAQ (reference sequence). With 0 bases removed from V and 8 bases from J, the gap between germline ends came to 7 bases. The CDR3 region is CASSLAHGGYTF. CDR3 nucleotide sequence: TGTGCCAGCAGCTTAGCACATGGAGGCTACACCTTC.

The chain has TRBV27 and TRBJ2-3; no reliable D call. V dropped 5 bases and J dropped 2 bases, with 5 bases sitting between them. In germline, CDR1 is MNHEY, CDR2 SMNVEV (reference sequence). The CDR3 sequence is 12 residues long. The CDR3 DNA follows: TGTGCCAGCAGTCACGACACAGATACGCAGTATTTT. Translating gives CASSHDTDTQYF.

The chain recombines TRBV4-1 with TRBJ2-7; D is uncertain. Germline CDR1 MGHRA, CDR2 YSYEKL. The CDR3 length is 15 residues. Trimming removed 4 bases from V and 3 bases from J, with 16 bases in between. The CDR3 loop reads CASSPIHGVDYEQYF. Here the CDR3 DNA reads TGCGCCAGCAGCCCAATACACGGTGTGGACTACGAGCAGTACTTC.

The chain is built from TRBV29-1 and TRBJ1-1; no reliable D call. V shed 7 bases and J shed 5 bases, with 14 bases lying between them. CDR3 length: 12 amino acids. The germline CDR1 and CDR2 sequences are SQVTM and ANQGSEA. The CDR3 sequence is CSENRLYTEAFF. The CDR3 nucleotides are TGCAGCGAAAATAGGCTGTATACTGAAGCTTTCTTT.

The DNA of the CDR3 is TGTGCCAGCAGTTCCCCTAGCGGTATCTACAATGAGCAGTTCTTC. Protein sequence: CASSSPSGIYNEQFF. This rearrangement joins TRBV27 to TRBJ2-1; TRBD2 aligns across 7 bases. Germline lookup yields CDR1 MNHEY and CDR2 SMNVEV (reference sequence). CDR3 size: 15 residues. J gave up 3 bases and V 4 bases, and 6 bases lay outside the gene matches.

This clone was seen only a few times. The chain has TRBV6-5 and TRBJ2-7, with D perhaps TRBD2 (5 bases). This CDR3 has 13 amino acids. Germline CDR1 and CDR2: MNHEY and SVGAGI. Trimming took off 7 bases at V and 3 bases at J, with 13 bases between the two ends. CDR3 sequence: CASTYGVGYEQYF. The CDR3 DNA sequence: TGTGCCAGCACCTACGGGGTAGGCTACGAGCAGTACTTC.

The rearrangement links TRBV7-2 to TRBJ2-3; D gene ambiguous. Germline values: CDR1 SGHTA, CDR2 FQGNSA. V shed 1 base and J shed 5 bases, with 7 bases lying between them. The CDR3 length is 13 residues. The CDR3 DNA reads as TGTGCCAGCAGCTTAGTCCCGGGAGATACGCAGTATTTT. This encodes CASSLVPGDTQYF.